This T cell receptor (beta chain) comes out of a study of neurological immune-mediated disorders. The CDR3 length is 14 residues. V was pared by 3 bases and J by 7 bases, with 13 bases between. The germline CDR1 and CDR2 sequences are KGHSH and LQKENI. A single run covered 15-18 subjects with over 180 million TCR-beta sequences. MiXCR was run by TCRdb on the 5' RACE reads, yielding one entry per CDR3 protein. The table lists tens of thousands of distinct CDR3 sequences, nearly 3.5% of them singletons. There are many counts of this clonotype. The TCR originated in a man aged 35-49 years with multiple sclerosis. The chain recombines TRBV18 with TRBJ1-5, with D perhaps matching TRBD1 (6 bases). The sequenced sample consisted of PBMCs. CDR3 in amino acids: CASSPDGGPQPQHF. The CDR3 DNA follows: TGTGCCAGCTCACCGGACGGGGGGCCCCAGCCCCAGCATTTT.